The 27 T cell receptor beta chains below come from one sample, sequenced in a study of shared clonotypes between healthy human individuals. Clones were sequenced by immunoSEQ multiplex PCR, and TCRdb holds only the in-frame ones, with some missing. Among 600,000 to 750,000 clones listed, about 78% were seen once. Sequencing used memory CD4+ T cells sorted from blood. Described subset: CD45RA-negative fraction. The source of these receptors is a woman aged 25 to 45 in good health.

The rearrangement links TRBV18 to TRBJ1-3; the D is unclear. The V end was cut by 1 base, the J end by 0 bases, with 7 bases between. Germline CDR1 is KGHSH and CDR2 is LQKENI. The CDR3 loop spans 15 amino acids. The CDR3 nucleotides are TGTGCCAGCTCACCACTGAAACTCTCTGGAAACACCATATATTTT. Translated, it gives CASSPLKLSGNTIYF.

V usage is TRBV11-3 and J usage is TRBJ2-1, with TRBD2 matching over 14 bases. Germline CDR1 and CDR2: SGHNT and YENEEA. The junction had 6 bases not matched to a gene; V was cut back by 5 bases and J by 6 bases. This CDR3 spans 16 amino acids. CDR3 loop: CASSGRTSGRLNEQFF. The CDR3, as DNA: TGTGCCAGCAGCGGACGGACTAGCGGGAGGCTCAATGAGCAGTTCTTC.

The chain carries TRBV5-6 and TRBJ2-6, with 10 nucleotides matching TRBD1. CDR1 is SGHDT and CDR2 is YYEEEE in the germline V gene. The CDR3 length is 18 residues. V shed 3 bases, J shed 4 bases, and the junction held 10 bases outside the gene matches. This CDR3 is CASSSSGTGAYGANVLTF. DNA for the CDR3: TGTGCCAGCAGCTCATCCGGGACAGGGGCTTACGGGGCCAACGTCCTGACTTTC.

This chain connects TRBV10-3 to TRBJ2-7, with D possibly called TRBD1 or TRBD2 (5 bases each). The germline gives CDR1 ENHRY, CDR2 SYGVKD. The V and J ends lost 11 bases and 2 bases respectively, with 19 bases between them. The CDR3 is made up of 14 amino acids. The CDR3 DNA follows: TGTGCCGCAGGGACCAGAGGACCTCCCTACGAGCAGTACTTC. Translated, it gives CAAGTRGPPYEQYF.

This clone was seen a handful of times. The chain employs TRBV28 and TRBJ1-5; TRBD1 might be the D (6 bases). The germline V gene encodes CDR1 MDHEN and CDR2 SYDVKM. The CDR3 is 13 amino acids. The V and J ends lost 11 bases and 9 bases respectively, with 20 bases between them. CDR3 coding DNA: TGTGCCGGGGGCGAGGGATACATTAGGCCCCAGCATTTT. As protein: CAGGEGYIRPQHF.

The genes are TRBV2 and TRBJ2-1; no clear D. This CDR3 is built from 13 residues. From germline, CDR1 is SNHLY and CDR2 FYNNEI. Trimming pared 4 bases from V and 3 bases from J, leaving 7 bases between. This CDR3 is CASSGDDYNEQFF. The CDR3 DNA follows: TGTGCCAGCAGTGGAGACGACTACAATGAGCAGTTCTTC.

This clone was detected a few times. This sequence joins TRBV4-1 and TRBJ2-1, with D possibly matching TRBD2 (5 bases). Germline CDR1 MGHRA, CDR2 YSYEKL. V was trimmed by 1 base and J by 7 bases, leaving 14 bases between them. The CDR3 totals 15 residues. The CDR3 DNA sequence: TGCGCCAGCAGCCAAGGAGGGATAGAAGGTAATGAGCAGTTCTTC. Amino acids: CASSQGGIEGNEQFF.

The J gene is TRBJ2-7, the V gene TRBV7-9; 15 bases agree with TRBD2. J was trimmed by 4 bases and V by 4 bases; bases with no gene match: 8. The CDR3 has 17 residues. Germline-derived CDR1 and CDR2 are SEHNR and FQNEAQ (reference sequence). CDR3 coding DNA: TGTGCCAGCAGCTCCCCCGGGACTAGCGGGAGGAGGTACGAGCAGTACTTC. It is translated as CASSSPGTSGRRYEQYF.

V is TRBV10-3 and J is TRBJ2-7; 7 bases are a match to TRBD2. Losses at the gene ends were 2 bases for V and 4 bases for J; bases not matched to a gene: 8. The CDR3 is made up of 15 amino acids. CDR1 is ENHRY and CDR2 is SYGVKD in the germline V gene. The CDR3 loop reads CAISEREGKRYEQYF. The CDR3 DNA reads TGTGCCATCAGTGAGAGGGAGGGCAAAAGATACGAGCAGTACTTC.

This clone appeared a single time. V and J are TRBV7-6 and TRBJ2-2; TRBD2 aligns across 7 bases. The CDR3 runs to 17 residues. Trimming cost V 5 bases and J 0 bases; bases outside gene matches: 9. Germline V gives CDR1 SGHVS, CDR2 FNYEAQ. CDR3 region: CASSRGLAVSNTGELFF. CDR3 DNA: TGTGCCAGCAGCCGCGGCCTAGCGGTTTCGAACACCGGGGAGCTGTTTTTT. The full variable domain, completed using reference TRBV7-6 and TRBJ2-2, is GAGVSQSPRYKVTKRGQDVALRCDPISGHVSLYWYRQALGQGPEFLTYFNYEAQQDKSGLPNDRFSAERPEGSISTLTIQRTEQRDSAMYRCASSRGLAVSNTGELFFGEGSRLTVL.

This clone was recorded only once. The rearrangement uses TRBV5-1 and TRBJ1-5; the match to TRBD1 covers 8 bases. CDR3 size: 16 residues. Germline V CDR1 and CDR2: SGHRS, YFSETQ. V shed 0 bases, J shed 7 bases, and the junction held 9 bases outside the gene matches. CDR3 in DNA: TGCGCCAGCAGCTTGGTTTTCGGACAGGGTCACCAGCCCCAGCATTTT. Its protein product is CASSLVFGQGHQPQHF.

This chain uses TRBV30 with TRBJ2-5, with D perhaps assigned TRBD1 or TRBD2 (5 bases each). From germline, CDR1 is GTSNPN and CDR2 SVGIG (reference sequence). V lost 0 bases, J lost 4 bases, and 15 bases lay in between. The length of the CDR3 is 15 residues. CDR3 coding DNA: TGTGCCTGGAGTGTACGGGGACCCCGTGGAGAGACCCAGTACTTC. Its protein is CAWSVRGPRGETQYF. Full variable domain (outside the CDR3, taken from reference TRBV30 and TRBJ2-5): SQTIHQWPATLVQPVGSPLSLECTVEGTSNPNLYWYRQAAGRGLQLLFYSVGIGQISSEVPQNLSASRPQDRQFILSSKKLLLSDSGFYLCAWSVRGPRGETQYFGPGTRLLVL.

The chain joins TRBV29-1 to TRBJ2-7; TRBD1 might be the D (5 bases). The length of the CDR3 is 15 residues. Trimming cost V 6 bases and J 0 bases, with 18 bases left between them. The germline V gene encodes CDR1 SQVTM and CDR2 ANQGSEA. CDR3 sequence: CSVADNKGLSYEQYF. The CDR3 DNA is TGCAGCGTCGCGGACAATAAAGGGCTCTCCTACGAGCAGTACTTC.

The chain has TRBV27 and TRBJ1-2, with 7 bases fitting TRBD1. The ends lost 4 bases at V and 6 bases at J; junction bases unmatched: 14. The length of the CDR3 is 16 residues. Germline lookup yields CDR1 MNHEY and CDR2 SMNVEV (reference sequence). In DNA, the CDR3 is TGTGCCAGCAGTTCACCATCACCGACAGGGTGGGATGGCTACACCTTC. As protein: CASSSPSPTGWDGYTF.

This clone was counted a single time. The gene calls are TRBV5-4 and TRBJ2-3, with TRBD2 matching over 8 bases. V trimming: 4 bases; J trimming: 2 bases; junction bases outside the gene matches: 3. CDR3 length: 14 amino acids. CDR1 SGHNT and CDR2 YYREEE come from the germline V gene (reference sequence). The CDR3 loop is CASSREGPTDTQYF. CDR3 in DNA: TGTGCCAGCAGCCGGGAGGGCCCCACAGATACGCAGTATTTT.

For the CDR3, the DNA is TGTGCCAGCAGCCCACTGGGCGGGATGGACACCGGGGAGCTGTTTTTT. Translating it yields CASSPLGGMDTGELFF. V usage is TRBV7-9 and J usage is TRBJ2-2; maybe TRBD2 (6 bases). The V and J ends lost 5 bases and 3 bases respectively, with 16 bases between them. The CDR3 totals 16 residues. Per germline, CDR1 SEHNR and CDR2 FQNEAQ (reference sequence).

The chain uses TRBV20-1 and TRBJ1-1; no definite D call. Germline V gives CDR1 DFQATT, CDR2 SNEGSKA (reference sequence). V lost 6 bases to trimming and J lost 8 bases, with 13 bases between them. The CDR3 is 11 residues long. DNA for the CDR3: TGCAGTGCCGAAGCCGGTCTAGAAGCTTTCTTT. Residues: CSAEAGLEAFF.

The rearrangement uses TRBV15 and TRBJ2-1; D unclear. Trimming pared 0 bases from V and 7 bases from J, leaving 13 bases between. CDR3 size: 15 residues. Germline V gene lookup returns CDR1 LNHNV and CDR2 YYDKDF (reference sequence). CDR3 sequence (DNA): TGTGCCACCAGCAGAGAGGTAAACAGACCTAATGAGCAGTTCTTC. Amino acids: CATSREVNRPNEQFF.

The chain uses TRBV5-1 and TRBJ2-1; D gene uncertain. Germline loops: CDR1 SGHRS, CDR2 YFSETQ. The CDR3 length is 13 residues. V was cut by 4 bases and J by 2 bases, with 7 bases left in between. CDR3: CASSERAYNEQFF. DNA for the CDR3: TGCGCCAGCAGCGAAAGGGCCTACAATGAGCAGTTCTTC.

The chain couples TRBV6-1 to TRBJ2-1, with D possibly matching TRBD1 (5 bases). Trimming cost V 3 bases and J 7 bases, with 25 bases left between them. Germline V CDR1 and CDR2: MNHNS, SASEGT. The CDR3 contains 18 residues. This CDR3 reads CASSDMLQGDSRENEQFF. CDR3 DNA: TGTGCCAGCAGTGATATGCTTCAGGGCGACAGTAGAGAAAATGAGCAGTTCTTC.

This chain connects TRBV19 to TRBJ1-5; no reliable D call. CDR3 length: 17 amino acids. The germline gives CDR1 LNHDA, CDR2 SQIVND (reference sequence). Trimming shortened V by 11 bases and J by 4 bases, and 27 bases separated the two germline ends. In DNA form, the CDR3 reads TGTGCCGGCGCCCCAAATGAGGGATTGTCGAGGAATCAGCCCCAGCATTTT. This sequence encodes CAGAPNEGLSRNQPQHF.

V is TRBV7-9 and J is TRBJ1-1; weak D call: TRBD1 (5 bases). This CDR3 comprises 13 residues. Germline V lookup: CDR1 SEHNR, CDR2 FQNEAQ (reference sequence). V was cut by 1 base and J by 5 bases, with 8 bases left in between. As DNA, the CDR3 is TGTGCCAGCAGCTTAGGGTGGGGGACTGAAGCTTTCTTT. Translated, it gives CASSLGWGTEAFF.

This clone appeared a few times. The J gene is TRBJ2-7, the V gene TRBV5-1; 10 nucleotides agree with TRBD2. Unmatched junction bases numbered 6, after V lost 0 bases and J lost 6 bases. This CDR3 is built from 15 residues. Germline lookup yields CDR1 SGHRS and CDR2 YFSETQ. The CDR3 sequence is CASSLGLAGDFEQYF. CDR3 in DNA: TGCGCCAGCAGCTTGGGGCTAGCGGGAGACTTCGAGCAGTACTTC. Supplemented by reference TRBV5-1 and TRBJ2-7, the full variable domain reads KAGVTQTPRYLIKTRGQQVTLSCSPISGHRSVSWYQQTPGQGLQFLFEYFSETQRNKGNFPGRFSGRQFSNSRSEMNVSTLELGDSALYLCASSLGLAGDFEQYFGPGTRLTVT.

The chain is built from TRBV6-1 and TRBJ1-4; unclear D gene. Trimming removed 4 bases at V and 4 bases at J, with 7 bases between. CDR1 is MNHNS and CDR2 is SASEGT in the germline V gene. This CDR3 contains 13 residues. CDR3 residues: CASSAQFNEKLFF. CDR3 sequence (DNA): TGTGCCAGCAGTGCTCAGTTTAATGAAAAACTGTTTTTT.

The chain has TRBV7-9 and TRBJ2-4; the D call may be TRBD1 or TRBD2 (6 bases each). Between the trimmed V and J ends, which lost 3 bases and 6 bases, there was a span of 18 bases. There are 16 residues in the CDR3. Germline V lookup: CDR1 SEHNR, CDR2 FQNEAQ (reference sequence). In DNA, the CDR3 is TGTGCCAGCAGCTTGGGGGCTGACGGGAGCACAAACATTCAGTACTTC. Protein product: CASSLGADGSTNIQYF.

This clone was observed a handful of times. The chain uses TRBV10-3 and TRBJ1-1; D gene ambiguous. The germline gives CDR1 ENHRY, CDR2 SYGVKD. This CDR3 contains 12 residues. V gave up 3 bases and J gave up 5 bases, with 7 bases separating them. CDR3 bases: TGTGCCATCAGTGATCCGGGGACTGAAGCTTTCTTT. Translating it yields CAISDPGTEAFF.

The chain uses TRBV5-6 and TRBJ2-2, with 8 bases that match TRBD2. V was clipped by 0 bases and J by 4 bases; unmatched bases: 8. This CDR3 spans 17 amino acids. Germline V gene lookup returns CDR1 SGHDT and CDR2 YYEEEE. The CDR3 protein is CASSLVGELAVTGELFF. The CDR3 DNA follows: TGTGCCAGCAGCTTGGTCGGGGAACTAGCGGTCACCGGGGAGCTGTTTTTT. Full variable domain (outside the CDR3, taken from reference TRBV5-6 and TRBJ2-2): DAGVTQSPTHLIKTRGQQVTLRCSPKSGHDTVSWYQQALGQGPQFIFQYYEEEERQRGNFPDRFSGHQFPNYSSELNVNALLLGDSALYLCASSLVGELAVTGELFFGEGSRLTVL.